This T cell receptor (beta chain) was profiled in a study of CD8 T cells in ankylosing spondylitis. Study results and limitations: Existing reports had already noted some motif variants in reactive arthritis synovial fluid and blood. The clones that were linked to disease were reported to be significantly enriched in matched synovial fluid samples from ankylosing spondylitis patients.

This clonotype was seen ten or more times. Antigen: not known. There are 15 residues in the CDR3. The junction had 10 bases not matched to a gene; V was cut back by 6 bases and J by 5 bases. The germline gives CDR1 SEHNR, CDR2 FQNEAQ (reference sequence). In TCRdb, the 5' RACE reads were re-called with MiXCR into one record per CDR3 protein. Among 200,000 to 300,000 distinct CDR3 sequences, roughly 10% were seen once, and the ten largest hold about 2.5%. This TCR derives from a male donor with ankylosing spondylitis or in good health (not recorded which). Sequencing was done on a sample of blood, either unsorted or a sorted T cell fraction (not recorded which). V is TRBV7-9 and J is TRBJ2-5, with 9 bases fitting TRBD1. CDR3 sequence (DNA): TGTGCCAGCAGACGGAGGACAGGGGAGCAGGAGACCCAGTACTTC. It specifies CASRRRTGEQETQYF. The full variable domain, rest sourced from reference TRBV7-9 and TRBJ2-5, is DTGVSQNPRHKITKRGQNVTFRCDPISEHNRLYWYRQTLGQGPEFLTYFQNEAQLEKSRLLSDRFSAERPKGSFSTLEIQRTEQGDSAMYLCASRRRTGEQETQYFGPGTRLLVL.